This T cell receptor (beta chain) stems from a study of CD8 T cells in ankylosing spondylitis (dated by TCRdb to 2015 to 2018). In terms of the full investigation: The study profiled T cell receptor beta repertoires in healthy donors and ankylosing spondylitis patients to find disease-linked TCR variants. The full study cohort comprised 25 ankylosing spondylitis patients and over 95 healthy donors. Peripheral blood samples were taken, and synovial fluid was additionally collected from ankylosing spondylitis patients.

What the authors observed across the whole study: Blood from ankylosing spondylitis patients appeared to be characterized by a TCR beta motif composed of under 10 highly homologous amino acid variants. The disease-linked clones showed a CD8+ phenotype and occurred at relatively low frequencies in peripheral blood. Some TCR beta motif variants had previously been reported in synovial fluid and blood of reactive arthritis patients, which suggested common disease-initiation mechanisms. The disease-linked clones were reported as significantly enriched in matched synovial fluid samples from ankylosing spondylitis patients.

This clonotype was counted between two and nine times. This clone's antigen is unknown. Per-nucleotide qualities are absent, and no much larger clonotype sits a single base away. The germline V gene gives CDR1 as MDHEN and CDR2 as SYDVKM. Taken from cysteine to phenylalanine, the CDR3 has 19 residues. Here the CDR3 DNA is all that survives: 57 bases in frame from base 1. At the junction V is shortened by 5 bases and J by 0 bases; bases outside the gene matches: 9. The listed sequencing device is Illumina HiSeq 2500. Quantitative 5'-RACE with molecular barcodes was the method used to prepare the TCR beta libraries. Concerning the study's data processing: Disease-linked TCR variants were identified with a new computational method built on a probabilistic model of VDJ rearrangement. TCRdb handled the public reads itself, with Q25 trimming in fastp and clone calling in MiXCR, and kept productive beta chains. Each entry is one CDR3 protein sequence, shown with its most common DNA and genes. The V and J calls here are based on TCRdb, not the publication. The sample has 500,000 to 550,000 distinct CDR3 sequences on record, roughly 12% of them singletons. Jointly, the top ten make up 6.8% of the sample.

The receptor chain draws on TRBV28 and TRBJ2-3, with 15 junctional bases fitting TRBD2. Material: blood, either unsorted or a sorted T cell fraction (not recorded which). The clonotype was recovered from a male donor with ankylosing spondylitis. The CDR3 protein is CASSLQGTSGRPSTDTQYF. The nucleotides read TGTGCCAGCAGTCTCCAGGGGACTAGCGGGAGGCCAAGCACAGATACGCAGTATTTT.